What follows are 22 T cell receptor beta chains derived from one specimen sequenced in a study of blood T cell repertoires in COVID-19. Measured with immunoSEQ multiplex PCR; TCRdb has only the in-frame clones, and not every one. Of 150,000 or so clones listed, around 87% are singletons. The sample taken for sequencing was peripheral blood. These TCRs come from a woman in her thirties or forties with acute or convalescent COVID-19.

The chain couples TRBV7-9 to TRBJ2-1, with 7 bases lining up with TRBD1. The CDR3 extends over 14 amino acids. Germline V gives CDR1 SEHNR, CDR2 FQNEAQ (reference sequence). The V gene end was trimmed by 10 bases and the J gene end by 0 bases; junction bases not matched to a gene: 6. The CDR3 here is CATRDSPSYNEQFF. The CDR3 region has the DNA TGTGCCACGAGGGACAGTCCCTCCTACAATGAGCAGTTCTTC.

The chain combines TRBV18 with TRBJ1-2; tentative D call: TRBD1 (6 bases). CDR1 is KGHSH, CDR2 LQKENI, per germline. This CDR3 contains 17 residues. Trimming took 4 bases from V and 0 from J, leaving 18 bases between them. The CDR3 sequence is CASSQNARDRTNYGYTF. CDR3 sequence (DNA): TGTGCCAGCTCACAAAACGCACGAGACAGGACTAACTATGGCTACACCTTC.

The rearrangement links TRBV13 to TRBJ1-2; maybe TRBD1 (5 bases). The V end was cut by 4 bases, the J end by 2 bases, with 17 bases between. This CDR3 spans 16 amino acids. Germline assignment: CDR1 PRHDT and CDR2 FYEKMQ (reference sequence). For the CDR3, the DNA is TGTGCCAGCAGCTCTCAGTCAGGACAAATCAACTATGGCTACACCTTC. Protein product: CASSSQSGQINYGYTF.

This chain links TRBV5-1 with TRBJ1-6, with D perhaps TRBD1 (5 bases). The CDR3 is made up of 15 amino acids. CDR1 is SGHRS and CDR2 is YFSETQ in the germline V gene. V lost 3 bases and J lost 7, with 14 bases in between. This chain's CDR3 is CASSSQAPRNSPLHF. The CDR3 coding sequence is TGCGCCAGCAGCTCACAGGCCCCCAGGAATTCACCCCTCCACTTT.

The V gene is TRBV29-1, the J gene TRBJ2-3, with a weak D call TRBD2 (5 bases). Trimming cost V 0 bases and J 0 bases, with 10 bases left between them. From germline, CDR1 is SQVTM and CDR2 ANQGSEA. The CDR3 spans 15 residues. CDR3 bases: TGCAGCGTTGAAGATTGGAGGACTAGCACAGATACGCAGTATTTT. Translation: CSVEDWRTSTDTQYF.

The rearrangement joins TRBV7-3 to TRBJ2-3; D not certain. The V end lost 5 bases, the J end lost 4 bases, and 13 bases lay between the germline ends. The CDR3 loop spans 14 amino acids. The germline V gene has CDR1 SGHTA and CDR2 FQGTGA. As DNA, the CDR3 is TGTGCCAGCAGCCCGCGGATGCCTCCAGATACGCAGTATTTT. This translates into CASSPRMPPDTQYF.

The rearrangement links TRBV6-5 to TRBJ1-1; D is possibly TRBD1 (5 bases). Germline V gene data show CDR1 as MNHEY and CDR2 as SVGAGI. Trimming shortened V by 7 bases and J by 5 bases, and 11 bases separated the two germline ends. The CDR3 is 12 amino acids. CDR3 sequence: CASTSGATEAFF. In nucleotides, the CDR3 is TGTGCCAGCACGTCTGGGGCGACTGAAGCTTTCTTT.

The rearrangement links TRBV5-6 to TRBJ1-1; D not certain. The V end lost 9 bases, the J end lost 4 bases, and 16 bases lay between the germline ends. The length of the CDR3 is 13 residues. Per germline, CDR1 SGHDT and CDR2 YYEEEE. The CDR3 DNA follows: TGTGCCATTTCGTCGGGTGTGGGCACTGAAGCTTTCTTT. It is translated as CAISSGVGTEAFF.

The chain employs TRBV19 and TRBJ1-1; a weak D match, TRBD1 (6 bases). CDR3 size: 14 residues. CDR1 and CDR2 (germline): LNHDA, SQIVND (reference sequence). V dropped 3 bases and J dropped 3 bases, with 11 bases sitting between them. Here the CDR3 DNA reads TGTGCCAGTAGTATTAAGGGGGTAGACACTGAAGCTTTCTTT. Residues: CASSIKGVDTEAFF.

V usage is TRBV14 and J usage is TRBJ2-3; D is possibly TRBD1 (5 bases). The V gene lost 0 bases and the J gene lost 2 bases, with 9 bases spanning the gap. CDR3 length equals 15 residues. Germline assignment: CDR1 SGHDN and CDR2 FVKESK. CDR3 residues: CASSQDRVITDTQYF. The CDR3 coding sequence is TGTGCCAGCAGCCAAGACAGGGTTATCACAGATACGCAGTATTTT. The variable domain in full, completed from reference TRBV14 and TRBJ2-3, reads EAGVTQFPSHSVIEKGQTVTLRCDPISGHDNLYWYRRVMGKEIKFLLHFVKESKQDESGMPNNRFLAERTGGTYSTLKVQPAELEDSGVYFCASSQDRVITDTQYFGPGTRLTVL.

This clone appeared a single time. The rearrangement links TRBV2 to TRBJ2-5; D is possibly TRBD2 (6 bases). This CDR3 contains 14 residues. Germline V lookup: CDR1 SNHLY, CDR2 FYNNEI. The ends were cut back, 7 bases at V and 2 bases at J, with 14 bases in the middle. The CDR3 spells CASTGAWAQETQYF. The CDR3 region has the DNA TGTGCCAGCACGGGAGCTTGGGCTCAAGAGACCCAGTACTTC.

The rearrangement joins TRBV3-1 (or the pseudogene TRBV3-2) to TRBJ2-3; 10 bases align to TRBD2. From germline, CDR1 is LGHDT and CDR2 YNNKEL (reference sequence). The CDR3 loop spans 17 amino acids. Germline trimming cut 5 bases from V and 2 bases from J; bases unmatched to any gene: 10. This CDR3 reads CASSGLAGGRYTDTQYF. CDR3 nucleotides: TGTGCCAGCAGCGGGTTAGCGGGGGGAAGATACACAGATACGCAGTATTTT.

J is TRBJ2-6 and V is TRBV4-2; D might be TRBD1 (5 bases). Deletions cut 1 base from V and 2 bases from J, with 12 bases between. The CDR3 has 17 amino acids. Germline CDR1 is LGHNA and CDR2 is YNFKEQ. Written as DNA, the CDR3 is TGTGCCAGCAGCCAAGGAACGATGGGGCCTGGGGCCAACGTCCTGACTTTC. Translation: CASSQGTMGPGANVLTF.

This clone was counted a single time. This chain's CDR3 is CASSAPGQGNNEQFF. The CDR3 nucleotides are TGTGCCAGCTCAGCGCCGGGACAGGGAAACAATGAGCAGTTCTTC. V usage is TRBV18 and J usage is TRBJ2-1, with 9 bases lining up with TRBD1. The germline V gene has CDR1 KGHSH and CDR2 LQKENI. V shed 5 bases and J 5 bases; nucleotides not matched to a gene: 7. The length of the CDR3 is 15 residues.

The chain recombines TRBV4-2 with TRBJ1-2; the D gene is possibly TRBD1 (6 bases). The CDR3 has 13 residues. V lost 3 bases and J lost 4, with 9 bases in between. Looked up from germline, CDR1 is LGHNA and CDR2 is YNFKEQ. The CDR3 DNA sequence: TGTGCCAGCAGCCAGGGGGCGGGCTATGGCTACACCTTC. It is translated as CASSQGAGYGYTF.

The CDR3 coding sequence is TGTGCCAGCAGCTTAGCGTCAGGGGTGACAGGTTTAATCGATTCACCCCTCCACTTT. As protein: CASSLASGVTGLIDSPLHF. V is TRBV7-9 and J is TRBJ1-6; perhaps TRBD1 as D (6 bases). Germline CDR1 is SEHNR and CDR2 is FQNEAQ (reference sequence). CDR3 size: 19 residues. Trimming left V 0 bases short and J 8 bases short, with 23 bases between. Complete variable domain (other parts from reference TRBV7-9 and TRBJ1-6): DTGVSQNPRHKITKRGQNVTFRCDPISEHNRLYWYRQTLGQGPEFLTYFQNEAQLEKSRLLSDRFSAERPKGSFSTLEIQRTEQGDSAMYLCASSLASGVTGLIDSPLHFGNGTRLTVT.

V and J are TRBV15 and TRBJ2-7; a weak D match, TRBD2 (6 bases). CDR1 is LNHNV, CDR2 YYDKDF, per germline (reference sequence). This CDR3 comprises 15 residues. V gave up 0 bases and J gave up 3 bases, with 12 bases separating them. This CDR3 reads CATSRDLGGGYEQYF. CDR3 DNA: TGTGCCACCAGCAGAGATCTCGGGGGTGGCTACGAGCAGTACTTC.

This clone came up once. The chain employs TRBV10-1 and TRBJ2-3, with no clear D. Trimming removed 0 bases from V and 1 base from J, with 29 bases in between. The CDR3 runs to 22 residues. Per the germline V gene, CDR1 is WNHNN and CDR2 is SYGVQD (reference sequence). This chain's CDR3 is CASSESSPGAVVLRSRTDTQYF. DNA for the CDR3: TGCGCCAGCAGTGAGTCGAGCCCTGGTGCGGTGGTCCTTCGAAGCCGCACAGATACGCAGTATTTT.

The chain combines TRBV7-8 with TRBJ2-7; 11 nucleotides align to TRBD1. Germline V lookup: CDR1 SGHVS, CDR2 FQNEAQ. The CDR3 has 13 amino acids. V gave up 9 bases and J gave up 5 bases; unmatched junction bases: 6. The CDR3 spells CASVGTGGNEQYF. The DNA for the CDR3 is TGTGCCAGTGTGGGGACAGGGGGTAACGAGCAGTACTTC.

The chain links TRBV5-1 to TRBJ2-3, with 11 bases matching TRBD2. The J segment lost 4 bases and the V segment lost 2 bases, leaving 3 bases of the junction unmatched. From germline, CDR1 is SGHRS and CDR2 YFSETQ. There are 15 residues in the CDR3. The CDR3 nucleotides are TGCGCCAGCAGCTTTAGCGGGGGGGCCCCAGATACGCAGTATTTT. It specifies CASSFSGGAPDTQYF.

The chain has TRBV27 and TRBJ2-7, with 7 nucleotides matching TRBD2. CDR3 length equals 14 residues. Germline V gene data show CDR1 as MNHEY and CDR2 as SMNVEV (reference sequence). With V trimmed by 1 base and J by 4 bases, 4 bases remained unmatched. For the CDR3, the DNA is TGTGCCAGCAGTTTATGGACTAGTTCGTACGAGCAGTACTTC. Amino acid sequence: CASSLWTSSYEQYF.

The CDR3 reads CASSALTSSGNTIYF. The CDR3 coding sequence is TGTGCCAGCAGCGCCCTGACAAGCTCTGGAAACACCATATATTTT. V and J are TRBV6-5 and TRBJ1-3; D is ambiguous. Between the trimmed V and J ends, which lost 6 bases and 0 bases, there was a span of 12 bases. Germline V gene lookup returns CDR1 MNHEY and CDR2 SVGAGI. This CDR3 has 15 residues.